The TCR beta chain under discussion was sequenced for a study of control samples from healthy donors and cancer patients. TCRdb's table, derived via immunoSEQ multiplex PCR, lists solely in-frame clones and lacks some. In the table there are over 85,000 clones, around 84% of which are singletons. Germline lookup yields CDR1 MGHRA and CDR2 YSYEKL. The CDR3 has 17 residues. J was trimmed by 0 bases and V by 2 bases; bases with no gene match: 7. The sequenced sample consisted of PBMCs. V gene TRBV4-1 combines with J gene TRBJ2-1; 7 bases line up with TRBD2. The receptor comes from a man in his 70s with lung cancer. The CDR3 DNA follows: TGCGCCAGCAGCCAACTTATCGGGGGGAGCTCCTACAATGAGCAGTTCTTC. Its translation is CASSQLIGGSSYNEQFF.